Shown below are 16 T cell receptor beta chains from a single sample sequenced in a study of blood T cell repertoires in COVID-19. TCRdb's table, derived via immunoSEQ multiplex PCR, lists solely in-frame clones and lacks some. This sample has roughly 70,000 clones, with just under 90% found just once. Sequenced: peripheral blood. These receptors came from a woman older than 75 with active COVID-19.

The J gene is TRBJ2-1, the V gene TRBV5-4; 10 bases map to TRBD2. Germline V lookup: CDR1 SGHNT, CDR2 YYREEE (reference sequence). CDR3 length: 18 amino acids. The J segment lost 8 bases and the V segment lost 4 bases, leaving 18 bases of the junction unmatched. CDR3 bases: TGTGCCAGCAGCAAAACAACTACCCCTAGCGGGAGTACCGATGAGCAGTTCTTC. It yields the protein CASSKTTTPSGSTDEQFF. The full variable domain, with the rest looked up from reference TRBV5-4 and TRBJ2-1, is ETGVTQSPTHLIKTRGQQVTLRCSSQSGHNTVSWYQQALGQGPQFIFQYYREEENGRGNFPPRFSGLQFPNYSSELNVNALELDDSALYLCASSKTTTPSGSTDEQFFGPGTRLTVL.

The gene calls are TRBV11-2 and TRBJ2-3, with 8 nucleotides matching TRBD1. This CDR3 is 16 amino acids long. V lost 5 bases and J lost 3; bases outside the gene matches: 10. Germline CDR1 is SGHAT and CDR2 is FQNNGV. This CDR3 reads CASSHIFGQGTDTQYF. Here the CDR3 DNA reads TGTGCCAGCAGCCACATATTCGGACAGGGAACAGATACGCAGTATTTT.

V and J are TRBV6-5 and TRBJ2-7; D unresolved. CDR3 size: 13 residues. Per germline, CDR1 MNHEY and CDR2 SVGAGI. Trimming took 3 bases from V and 0 from J, leaving 6 bases between them. CDR3 amino acids: CASSYSSSYEQYF. CDR3 bases: TGTGCCAGCAGTTATTCTAGCTCCTACGAGCAGTACTTC.

The rearrangement uses TRBV10-3 and TRBJ2-5; D gene unclear. Trimming shortened V by 7 bases and J by 4 bases, and 13 bases separated the two germline ends. Germline V gene data show CDR1 as ENHRY and CDR2 as SYGVKD. The CDR3 is 13 amino acids. CDR3 sequence (DNA): TGTGCCATCACCCAAGACGGGTTAGAGACCCAGTACTTC. It is translated as CAITQDGLETQYF.

This sequence joins TRBV6-1 and TRBJ2-5; TRBD1 matches at 9 bases. This CDR3 region has 15 residues. V lost 1 base to trimming and J lost 5 bases; unmatched junction nucleotides: 5. From germline, CDR1 is MNHNS and CDR2 SASEGT. CDR3 nucleotides: TGTGCCAGCAGTGAAGATGGGACAGGGTGGGAGACCCAGTACTTC. It specifies CASSEDGTGWETQYF.

V and J are TRBV19 and TRBJ1-5; 8 bases align to TRBD1. The CDR3 extends over 14 amino acids. The germline V gene encodes CDR1 LNHDA and CDR2 SQIVND (reference sequence). Germline trimming cut 2 bases from V and 6 bases from J; bases unmatched to any gene: 3. CDR3 coding DNA: TGTGCCAGTAGTATACAGGGGGCGGGTCAGCCCCAGCATTTT. This codes for CASSIQGAGQPQHF.

The chain links TRBV7-9 to TRBJ2-5, with 8 bases that match TRBD2. J lost 5 bases, V lost 3 bases, and 5 bases had no gene match. This CDR3 is built from 14 residues. CDR1 and CDR2 (germline): SEHNR, FQNEAQ (reference sequence). CDR3: CASSFLAGPETQYF. The CDR3 DNA reads as TGTGCCAGCAGCTTTTTAGCGGGACCGGAGACCCAGTACTTC.

The chain has TRBV7-2 and TRBJ1-5, with unresolved D. Between the trimmed V and J ends, which lost 1 base and 7 bases, there was a span of 8 bases. The CDR3 covers 13 residues. CDR1 SGHTA and CDR2 FQGNSA come from the germline V gene. The CDR3 DNA is TGTGCCAGCAGCTTAGAATATCGGCAGCCCCAGCATTTT. This encodes CASSLEYRQPQHF.

V gene TRBV5-4 combines with J gene TRBJ2-3; D possibly corresponds to TRBD1 (5 bases). Trimming pared 4 bases from V and 0 bases from J, leaving 9 bases between. This CDR3 comprises 14 residues. Germline values: CDR1 SGHNT, CDR2 YYREEE (reference sequence). DNA for the CDR3: TGTGCCAGCAGCCAGGACATTAGCACAGATACGCAGTATTTT. Amino acid sequence: CASSQDISTDTQYF. The complete variable domain, with remaining parts taken from reference TRBV5-4 and TRBJ2-3, reads ETGVTQSPTHLIKTRGQQVTLRCSSQSGHNTVSWYQQALGQGPQFIFQYYREEENGRGNFPPRFSGLQFPNYSSELNVNALELDDSALYLCASSQDISTDTQYFGPGTRLTVL.

The genes are TRBV5-1 and TRBJ1-4; D is unresolved. The V and J ends lost 0 bases and 4 bases respectively, with 7 bases between them. Germline V lookup: CDR1 SGHRS, CDR2 YFSETQ. The CDR3 length is 14 residues. The chain's CDR3 is CASSLGRDNEKLFF. DNA for the CDR3: TGCGCCAGCAGCTTGGGACGGGATAATGAAAAACTGTTTTTT.

V is TRBV29-1 and J is TRBJ2-2; 12 nucleotides align to TRBD2. Germline trimming cut 7 bases from V and 4 bases from J; bases unmatched to any gene: 7. Germline loops: CDR1 SQVTM, CDR2 ANQGSEA. This CDR3 contains 15 residues. The DNA of the CDR3 is TGCAGCGGGATGGGGACTAGCGGGCGCACCGGGGAGCTGTTTTTT. Its translation: CSGMGTSGRTGELFF.

The chain couples TRBV6-2 or TRBV6-3 to TRBJ2-1; 10 nucleotides match TRBD2. In germline, CDR1 is MNHEY, CDR2 SVGEGT. The CDR3 is 17 residues long. V was pared by 4 bases and J by 4 bases, with 10 bases of the junction left unmatched. The CDR3 sequence: CASSFSGLADGYNEQFF. In DNA form, the CDR3 reads TGTGCCAGCAGTTTCTCCGGACTAGCGGACGGGTACAATGAGCAGTTCTTC.

The V and J genes are TRBV11-2 and TRBJ2-5; 9 nucleotides line up with TRBD1. Germline CDR1 is SGHAT and CDR2 is FQNNGV. Trimming at V came to 4 bases and at J to 4 bases, leaving 10 bases not matched to a gene. The CDR3 sequence is 16 residues long. The CDR3 DNA is TGTGCCAGCAGCTACCCCGGGACAGGGAGGGGAGAGACCCAGTACTTC. Translating it yields CASSYPGTGRGETQYF.

This clone came up a few times. CDR3 protein: CASSIDRRSNFNYGYTF. In DNA form, the CDR3 reads TGTGCCAGTAGTATAGATCGCCGGAGTAACTTTAACTATGGCTACACCTTC. The chain joins TRBV19 to TRBJ1-2; no clear D gene. V was clipped by 0 bases and J by 1 base, with 15 bases between them. The CDR3 covers 17 residues. CDR1 is LNHDA and CDR2 is SQIVND in the germline V gene (reference sequence).

The chain uses TRBV4-2 and TRBJ1-1; tentative D call: TRBD1 (5 bases). The CDR3 totals 14 residues. Germline V gives CDR1 LGHNA, CDR2 YNFKEQ. V was shortened by 5 bases and J by 0 bases, with 10 bases between the two germline ends. The CDR3 DNA sequence: TGTGCCAGCAGCACACAGGTCCTGAACACTGAAGCTTTCTTT. The encoded protein is CASSTQVLNTEAFF.

This clone was counted a single time. The CDR3: CASSLEGTVVAGANVLTF. The CDR3 DNA is TGCGCCAGCAGCTTGGAGGGGACAGTTGTCGCTGGGGCCAACGTCCTGACTTTC. The J gene is TRBJ2-6, the V gene TRBV5-1; 7 positions match TRBD1. After removal of 0 bases from V and 2 bases from J, the junction contained 8 bases not matched to a gene. This CDR3 is 18 amino acids long. In germline, CDR1 is SGHRS, CDR2 YFSETQ.